The source of this T cell receptor (beta chain) is a study of blood T cell repertoires in COVID-19. Study summary: Researchers got acute and convalescent COVID-19 samples from the United States, Italy and Spain. T cells, B-cell-depleted T cells, or PBMCs provided the cDNA or gDNA that served as material.

With 1 base removed from V and 6 bases from J, the gap between germline ends came to 9 bases. The germline V gene has CDR1 LNHDA and CDR2 SQIVND (reference sequence). The CDR3 consists of 14 residues. Assay used: immunoSEQ multiplex PCR; TCRdb lists only in-frame clones, some missing. The table lists over 250,000 clones, around 85% of them singletons. This chain uses TRBV19 with TRBJ2-2, with D possibly being TRBD1 (5 bases). The sequenced sample consisted of peripheral blood. This clonotype was obtained from a woman in her 70s with acute or convalescent COVID-19. The CDR3: CASSIVQGPGELFF. Here the CDR3 DNA reads TGTGCCAGTAGTATAGTTCAGGGCCCCGGGGAGCTGTTTTTT.